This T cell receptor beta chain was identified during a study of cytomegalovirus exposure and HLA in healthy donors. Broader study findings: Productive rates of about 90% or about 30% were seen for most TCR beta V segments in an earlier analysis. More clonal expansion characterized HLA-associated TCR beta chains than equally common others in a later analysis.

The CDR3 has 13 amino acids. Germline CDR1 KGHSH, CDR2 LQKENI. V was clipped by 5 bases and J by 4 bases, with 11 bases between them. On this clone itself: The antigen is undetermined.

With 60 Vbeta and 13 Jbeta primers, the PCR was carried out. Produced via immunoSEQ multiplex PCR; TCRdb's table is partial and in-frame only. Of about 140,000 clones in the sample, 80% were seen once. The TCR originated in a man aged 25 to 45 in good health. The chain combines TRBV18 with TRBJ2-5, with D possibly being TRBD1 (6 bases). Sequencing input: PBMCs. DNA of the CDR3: TGTGCCAGCTCATACAGGGTTGGAGAGACCCAGTACTTC. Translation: CASSYRVGETQYF. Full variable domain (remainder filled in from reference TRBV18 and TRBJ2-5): NAGVMQNPRHLVRRRGQEARLRCSPMKGHSHVYWYRQLPEEGLKFMVYLQKENIIDESGMPKERFSAEFPKEGPSILRIQQVVRGDSAAYFCASSYRVGETQYFGPGTRLLVL.